This T cell receptor (beta chain) was captured by sequencing in a study of low-dose radiotherapy and immunotherapy resistance in tumors. The wider study: Members of Cohort 2 were treated with 1 Gy per fraction every two weeks; their total was 13 Gy over 26 weeks. Aspirin was taken orally by patients at 300 mg daily for four cycles from cycle 1 day 1.

First-strand cDNA used TRAV- and TRBV-specific primers, covering alpha and beta chains. The authors amplified TCRs for 20 to 25 PCR cycles with a constant-region primer and a V-primer adapter. TCRdb re-analysed the reads in MiXCR, keeping a single row per CDR3 protein. The sample holds 75,000 to 95,000 distinct CDR3 sequences, roughly 19% seen once. Only one count was recorded for this clonotype. CDR1 SNHLY and CDR2 FYNNEI come from the germline V gene. The CDR3 has 14 amino acids. V lost 4 bases to trimming and J lost 10 bases; unmatched junction nucleotides: 3. This sample's time point: after trial treatment. The treatment denotes: LDRT plus nivolumab, ipilimumab, low-dose cyclophosphamide and aspirin (RACIN trial). Each eligible patient had an advanced solid tumor, and these tumors lacked tumor-infiltrating lymphocytes.

This specimen consisted of PBMCs, obtained after low-dose radiotherapy plus immunotherapy. The TCR sequence derives from a female donor with ovarian cancer. The chain carries TRBV2 and TRBJ1-6; 11 bases align to TRBD1. The CDR3 DNA is TGTGCCAGCAGTGGGCGGACAGGGGGCTCACCCCTCCACTTT. This translates into CASSGRTGGSPLHF.